The 26 T cell receptor beta chains in this list originate from one sample, sequenced in a study of shared clonotypes between healthy human individuals. Repertoires were generated with immunoSEQ multiplex PCR, while TCRdb's copy carries only in-frame clones and drops some. The table has about 1.1 million clones, around 77% seen once. Material for sequencing was memory CD4+ T cells from PBMCs. Subset indicated: CD45RA-negative fraction. The receptors shown here come from a man between 18 and 29 years old in good health. Some clones in this sample may be carry-over from other donors' samples.

The chain uses TRBV2 and TRBJ2-3, with D tentatively TRBD2 (5 bases). The CDR3 totals 15 residues. The V and J ends lost 5 bases and 5 bases respectively, with 17 bases between them. CDR1 is SNHLY, CDR2 FYNNEI, per germline. The CDR3 DNA is TGTGCCAGCAGTACGGACCTCCGGGGTAGAGATACGCAGTATTTT. Translating gives CASSTDLRGRDTQYF.

The rearrangement joins TRBV19 to TRBJ2-1, with TRBD2 matching over 7 bases. This CDR3 has 15 amino acids. V shed 9 bases, J shed 8 bases, and the junction held 16 bases outside the gene matches. Germline CDR1 LNHDA, CDR2 SQIVND (reference sequence). CDR3 sequence: CASHSRGTTLDEQFF. The CDR3 region has the DNA TGTGCCAGCCATAGCCGGGGGACTACCCTCGATGAGCAGTTCTTC.

The chain is built from TRBV2 and TRBJ2-2; 13 nucleotides agree with TRBD2. V shed 5 bases and J 7 bases; nucleotides not matched to a gene: 1. The CDR3 loop spans 14 amino acids. Germline assignment: CDR1 SNHLY and CDR2 FYNNEI. The CDR3 nucleotides read TGTGCCAGCAGTACTAGCGGGAGGGACGGGGAGCTGTTTTTT. This encodes CASSTSGRDGELFF.

This sequence joins TRBV6-6 and TRBJ2-3, with a tentative D call TRBD2 (6 bases). CDR1 is MNHNY and CDR2 is SVGAGI in the germline V gene (reference sequence). The germline V and J ends were trimmed by 5 bases and 2 bases, with 14 bases remaining between them. This CDR3 has 15 residues. DNA of the CDR3: TGTGCCAGCAGTGATTCGGGACTTTCCACAGATACGCAGTATTTT. Protein: CASSDSGLSTDTQYF.

This clone has only a few counts. The chain links TRBV28 to TRBJ2-1; D not certain. In germline, CDR1 is MDHEN, CDR2 SYDVKM. V dropped 7 bases and J dropped 0 bases, with 13 bases sitting between them. The CDR3 spans 15 residues. The CDR3 DNA sequence: TGTGCCAGCACCCTTCCACGGAGCTCCTACAATGAGCAGTTCTTC. It encodes CASTLPRSSYNEQFF.

This clone has a count of ten or more. CDR3 region: CASREVGGDYGYTF. The DNA of the CDR3 is TGTGCCAGCAGGGAGGTAGGGGGGGACTATGGCTACACCTTC. The chain combines TRBV6-5 with TRBJ1-2; maybe TRBD1 (6 bases). This CDR3 has 14 amino acids. Germline V gene sequence: CDR1 MNHEY, CDR2 SVGAGI. V dropped 6 bases and J dropped 3 bases, with 14 bases sitting between them.

This clone appeared once. This chain joins TRBV10-3 and TRBJ2-5; D call uncertain. Germline CDR1 reads ENHRY; CDR2 reads SYGVKD. The ends were cut back, 5 bases at V and 3 bases at J, with 13 bases in the middle. The CDR3 runs 14 residues. This chain's CDR3 is CAISKSSAEETQYF. For the CDR3, the DNA is TGTGCCATCAGTAAATCAAGCGCAGAAGAGACCCAGTACTTC.

The V call is TRBV5-1, the J call TRBJ1-4, with 8 positions matching TRBD1. The CDR3 has 15 amino acids. Trimming cost V 3 bases and J 4 bases; bases outside gene matches: 5. Germline V gene lookup returns CDR1 SGHRS and CDR2 YFSETQ. The CDR3 DNA sequence: TGCGCCAGCAGCTCACAGGGGGGCGATAATGAAAAACTGTTTTTT. It is translated as CASSSQGGDNEKLFF.

The CDR3 coding sequence is TGCGCCAGCAGCCAAGAGGGAGCGGGTATGGACACTGAAGCTTTCTTT. Protein sequence: CASSQEGAGMDTEAFF. The chain recombines TRBV4-1 with TRBJ1-1; no clear D. The CDR3 length is 16 residues. V dropped 0 bases and J dropped 3 bases, with 14 bases sitting between them. The germline V gene has CDR1 MGHRA and CDR2 YSYEKL.

This clone was detected only once. The V call is TRBV10-3, the J call TRBJ2-3; 8 nucleotides line up with TRBD1. V was pared by 6 bases and J by 5 bases, with 10 bases of the junction left unmatched. CDR1 and CDR2 from the germline V gene are ENHRY and SYGVKD. CDR3 length: 15 residues. CDR3 sequence (DNA): TGTGCCATCAGCCCAACAGGGGGAATGGGAGATACGCAGTATTTT. Protein: CAISPTGGMGDTQYF.

This chain links TRBV28 with TRBJ1-3, with D unresolved. The CDR3 has 15 amino acids. Per the germline V gene, CDR1 is MDHEN and CDR2 is SYDVKM. Trimming cost V 4 bases and J 0 bases, with 10 bases left between them. The CDR3, as DNA: TGTGCCAGCAGTTCGGTGCCCAGCTCTGGAAACACCATATATTTT. Protein: CASSSVPSSGNTIYF.

This rearrangement joins TRBV7-9 to TRBJ2-3, with no clear D. Deletions cut 0 bases from V and 2 bases from J, with 12 bases between. This CDR3 is built from 16 residues. Germline V gene data show CDR1 as SEHNR and CDR2 as FQNEAQ (reference sequence). CDR3 protein: CASSLAAAIITDTQYF. The CDR3, as DNA: TGTGCCAGCAGCTTAGCGGCGGCGATTATCACAGATACGCAGTATTTT.

As concerns this clone: The same CDR3 also results from other DNA sequences found in this sample. The chain carries TRBV29-1 and TRBJ2-2; D ambiguous. There are 13 residues in the CDR3. Germline assignment: CDR1 SQVTM and CDR2 ANQGSEA. V was pared by 2 bases and J by 4 bases, with 8 bases between. The CDR3 coding sequence is TGCAGCGTTGAACGTCAAAGCACCGGGGAGCTGTTTTTT. It is translated as CSVERQSTGELFF.

The chain is built from TRBV14 and TRBJ2-7, with D uncertain. Germline loops: CDR1 SGHDN, CDR2 FVKESK. There are 14 residues in the CDR3. Trimming removed 2 bases at V and 3 bases at J, with 11 bases between. The CDR3 nucleotides are TGTGCCAGCAGCCAACTAGACGGCCTCTACGAGCAGTACTTC. Translated: CASSQLDGLYEQYF.

The rearrangement links TRBV5-1 to TRBJ2-5, with TRBD1 matching 8 bases. Germline V CDR1 and CDR2: SGHRS, YFSETQ. The V gene end was trimmed by 4 bases and the J gene end by 5 bases; junction bases not matched to a gene: 7. The CDR3 length is 14 residues. CDR3 bases: TGCGCCAGCAGCCAACGCAGGGGGCTTGAGACCCAGTACTTC. This translates into CASSQRRGLETQYF. The whole variable domain, remainder taken from reference TRBV5-1 and TRBJ2-5, is KAGVTQTPRYLIKTRGQQVTLSCSPISGHRSVSWYQQTPGQGLQFLFEYFSETQRNKGNFPGRFSGRQFSNSRSEMNVSTLELGDSALYLCASSQRRGLETQYFGPGTRLLVL.

This rearrangement joins TRBV9 to TRBJ2-1; D perhaps matches TRBD2 (6 bases). Germline V CDR1 and CDR2: SGDLS, YYNGEE. V lost 7 bases to trimming and J lost 0 bases, with 11 bases between them. This CDR3 spans 14 amino acids. In DNA form, the CDR3 reads TGTGCCAGCGGGGGGACTCACTCCTACAATGAGCAGTTCTTC. Translation gives CASGGTHSYNEQFF.

The V gene is TRBV5-8, the J gene TRBJ1-3; D is unresolved. Germline values: CDR1 SGHTS, CDR2 YDEGEE. V was pared by 4 bases and J by 4 bases, with 18 bases between. The CDR3 is 16 amino acids. The CDR3 sequence: CASSDPDFLSGNTIYF. The CDR3 DNA follows: TGTGCCAGCAGCGACCCGGATTTCCTATCGGGAAACACCATATATTTT.

This sequence joins TRBV19 and TRBJ2-5, with a tentative D call TRBD2 (5 bases). V was trimmed by 7 bases and J by 6 bases, leaving 21 bases between them. Per the germline V gene, CDR1 is LNHDA and CDR2 is SQIVND (reference sequence). The CDR3 is made up of 15 amino acids. The CDR3 sequence: CASTKVERVMKTQYF. The CDR3 nucleotides read TGTGCCAGTACCAAGGTCGAGAGGGTTATGAAGACCCAGTACTTC.

In the case of this clone: A far larger clone is one nucleotide away, so this likely arose from a read error. The chain is built from TRBV4-1 and TRBJ1-1, with 7 nucleotides matching TRBD1. CDR3 length: 14 amino acids. From germline, CDR1 is MGHRA and CDR2 YSYEKL. J lost 1 base, V lost 5 bases, and 4 bases had no gene match. The CDR3 region is CASSSGQQNTEAFF. CDR3 sequence (DNA): TGCGCCAGCAGCTCGGGACAGCAGAACACTGAAGCTTTCTTT.

This clone has a single count. This chain joins TRBV28 and TRBJ2-7, with a possible D match to TRBD2 (5 bases). Trimming took off 6 bases at V and 0 bases at J, with 9 bases between the two ends. CDR3 length equals 13 residues. Germline CDR1 MDHEN, CDR2 SYDVKM. CDR3 region: CASRDLNSYEQYF. The CDR3 coding sequence is TGTGCCAGCAGGGACTTGAACTCCTACGAGCAGTACTTC. The variable domain in full, with the rest retrieved from reference TRBV28 and TRBJ2-7, is DVKVTQSSRYLVKRTGEKVFLECVQDMDHENMFWYRQDPGLGLRLIYFSYDVKMKEKGDIPEGYSVSREKKERFSLILESASTNQTSMYLCASRDLNSYEQYFGPGTRLTVT.

This clone was detected only a few times. Distinct nucleotide sequences in the sample also encode this CDR3. This rearrangement joins TRBV6-1 to TRBJ1-3, with D unresolved. The CDR3 is 14 residues long. From germline, CDR1 is MNHNS and CDR2 SASEGT. Trimming took 1 base from V and 0 from J, leaving 4 bases between them. In nucleotides, the CDR3 is TGTGCCAGCAGTGAAGGGGTCTCTGGAAACACCATATATTTT. Amino acids: CASSEGVSGNTIYF.

This chain connects TRBV19 to TRBJ1-4, with D hard to call. CDR1 LNHDA and CDR2 SQIVND come from the germline V gene (reference sequence). This CDR3 contains 18 residues. V shed 0 bases and J shed 3 bases, with 17 bases lying between them. The CDR3 sequence: CASSIDVARSPANEKLFF. In DNA form, the CDR3 reads TGTGCCAGTAGTATAGATGTCGCTCGATCTCCGGCTAATGAAAAACTGTTTTTT.

This sequence joins TRBV20-1 and TRBJ2-7, with D tentatively TRBD1 or TRBD2 (5 bases each). Germline V gene lookup returns CDR1 DFQATT and CDR2 SNEGSKA (reference sequence). There are 11 residues in the CDR3. Trimming removed 8 bases from V and 6 bases from J, with 14 bases in between. DNA for the CDR3: TGCAGTTCGCAGGGCGAGGGCGAGCAGTACTTC. Protein product: CSSQGEGEQYF.

V gene TRBV15 combines with J gene TRBJ2-1, with 16 bases that match TRBD2. The CDR3 loop spans 21 amino acids. Germline CDR1 is LNHNV and CDR2 is YYDKDF (reference sequence). V lost 3 bases to trimming and J lost 2 bases; unmatched junction nucleotides: 13. Written as DNA, the CDR3 is TGTGCCACCAGCAGGCCAACTGGGACTAGCGGGAGGGTAGGCACCTACAATGAGCAGTTCTTC. This translates into CATSRPTGTSGRVGTYNEQFF.

The V gene is TRBV2, the J gene TRBJ1-1; perhaps TRBD1 as D (5 bases). Germline CDR1 and CDR2: SNHLY and FYNNEI. The CDR3 has 13 residues. V was shortened by 9 bases and J by 2 bases, with 13 bases between the two germline ends. The CDR3 sequence is CARNRDQNTEAFF. The CDR3 nucleotides are TGTGCCAGAAACCGGGACCAAAACACTGAAGCTTTCTTT.

V and J are TRBV7-2 and TRBJ2-7; TRBD2 matches 10 bases. Trimming cost V 4 bases and J 1 base; bases outside gene matches: 4. CDR1 SGHTA and CDR2 FQGNSA come from the germline V gene. The CDR3 spans 15 residues. DNA of the CDR3: TGTGCCAGCAGCTGGACTAGCGGTCTGTCCTACGAGCAGTACTTC. This codes for CASSWTSGLSYEQYF.